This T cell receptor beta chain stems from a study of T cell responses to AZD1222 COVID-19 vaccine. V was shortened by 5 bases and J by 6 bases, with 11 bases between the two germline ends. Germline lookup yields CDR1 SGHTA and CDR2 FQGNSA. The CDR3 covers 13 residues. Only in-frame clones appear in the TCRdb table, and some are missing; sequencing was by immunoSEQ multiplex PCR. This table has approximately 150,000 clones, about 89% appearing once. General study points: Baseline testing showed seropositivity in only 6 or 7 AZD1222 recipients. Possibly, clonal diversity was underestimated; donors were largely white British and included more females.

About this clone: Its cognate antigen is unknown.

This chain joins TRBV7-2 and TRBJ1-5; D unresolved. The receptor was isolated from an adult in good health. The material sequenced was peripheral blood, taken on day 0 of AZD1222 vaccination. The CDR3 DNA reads TGTGCCAGCAGCATACATGGCCCTCAGCCCCAGCATTTT. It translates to CASSIHGPQPQHF.